What follows are 11 T cell receptor beta chains derived from one specimen sequenced in a study of T cells in women clearing cervical HPV infection. Repertoires were generated with immunoSEQ multiplex PCR, while TCRdb's copy carries only in-frame clones and drops some. Here the sample table reports roughly 20,000 clones. Sequencing input: blood buffy coat. Receptor source: a woman aged 18 to 75 with a cervical HPV16 infection that either progressed to CIN3+ or cleared (not recorded which).

A note on this clone: The sequenced fragment ends 3 residues before the CDR3 boundary, so the rest is inferred from the germline J gene. The chain joins TRBV5-8 to TRBJ2-1; 9 positions agree with TRBD1. With V trimmed by 3 bases and J by 1 base, 2 bases remained unmatched. From germline, CDR1 is SGHTS and CDR2 YDEGEE. The length of the CDR3 is 15 residues. CDR3 in amino acids: CASSWDRASYNEQFF. Partial CDR3 DNA: TGTGCCAGCAGCTGGGACAGGGCGTCCTACAATGAG. The whole variable domain, filled in from reference TRBV5-8 and TRBJ2-1, reads EAGVTQSPTHLIKTRGQQATLRCSPISGHTSVYWYQQALGLGLQFLLWYDEGEERNRGNFPPRFSGRQFPNYSSELNVNALELEDSALYLCASSWDRASYNEQFFGPGTRLTVL.

As regards this clone: The observed sequence ends 3 residues before the CDR3 terminus, with the missing tail filled in from the germline J gene. This rearrangement joins TRBV14 to TRBJ2-6; D gene uncertain. CDR3 length equals 15 residues. With 4 bases removed from V and 1 base from J, the gap between germline ends came to 8 bases. Germline CDR1 and CDR2: SGHDN and FVKESK. The CDR3 region is CASSPLRSGANVLTF. Partial CDR3 DNA: TGTGCCAGCAGCCCTCTCAGGTCTGGGGCCAACGTC.

A remark on this clone: The CDR3 end falls 3 residues outside the read, so it is completed with the germline J gene. The chain employs TRBV10-3 and TRBJ2-5, with D unresolved. This CDR3 is 13 amino acids long. V shed 2 bases and J shed 2 bases, with 6 bases lying between them. Germline assignment: CDR1 ENHRY and CDR2 SYGVKD. The CDR3 sequence: CAISEERQETQYF. The sequenced CDR3 bases are TGTGCCATCAGTGAGGAACGGCAAGAGACC.

As concerns this clone: The CDR3 goes on 3 residues after the read ends, and that part is filled in from the germline J gene. The V and J genes are TRBV12-3 or TRBV12-4 and TRBJ2-7; D gene ambiguous. This CDR3 has 15 residues. V shed 1 base and J shed 2 bases, with 12 bases lying between them. This CDR3 is CASSLGYTNAYEQYF. The sequenced CDR3 bases are TGTGCCAGCAGTTTAGGATACACCAATGCCTACGAG.

Details on this clone: The read ends 3 residues before the CDR3 terminus; that terminus is restored from the germline J gene. J is TRBJ2-1 and V is TRBV30; TRBD2 matches at 9 bases. V shed 0 bases, J shed 7 bases, and the junction held 7 bases outside the gene matches. This CDR3 region has 15 residues. Germline CDR1 reads GTSNPN; CDR2 reads SVGIG (reference sequence). The CDR3 here is CAWSVRLAGLNEQFF. The covered CDR3 bases are TGTGCCTGGAGTGTAAGGCTAGCGGGGTTGAATGAG. Drawing the rest from reference TRBV30 and TRBJ2-1, the complete variable domain is SQTIHQWPATLVQPVGSPLSLECTVEGTSNPNLYWYRQAAGRGLQLLFYSVGIGQISSEVPQNLSASRPQDRQFILSSKKLLLSDSGFYLCAWSVRLAGLNEQFFGPGTRLTVL.

On this clone: The read terminates 3 residues ahead of where the CDR3 ends, so the germline J gene completes it. This sequence joins TRBV6-2 or TRBV6-3 and TRBJ1-2; 7 bases are shared with TRBD1. This CDR3 contains 16 residues. CDR1 is MNHEY, CDR2 SVGEGT, per germline. The covered CDR3 bases are TGTGCCAGCAGTTATACCAGGGGGATCTCCTACAATGAC. It codes for CASSYTRGISYND. The whole CDR3 protein is CASSYTRGISYNDYTF.

As concerns this clone: The sequenced fragment ends 3 residues before the CDR3 boundary, so the rest is inferred from the germline J gene. The chain links TRBV20-1 to TRBJ1-2, with 7 nucleotides matching TRBD1. CDR3 size: 14 residues. V lost 0 bases, J lost 7 bases, and 8 bases stayed unmatched. Germline values: CDR1 DFQATT, CDR2 SNEGSKA (reference sequence). This CDR3 is CSARDLQGNGGYTF. CDR3 DNA (partial): TGCAGTGCTAGAGATCTACAGGGGAATGGTGGC.

A word on this clone: The read ends 3 residues before the CDR3 terminus; that terminus is restored from the germline J gene. The J gene is TRBJ2-3, the V gene TRBV18, with D hard to call. Germline V gene sequence: CDR1 KGHSH, CDR2 LQKENI. This CDR3 has 13 amino acids. The CDR3 sequence is CASSGSPRETQYF. CDR3 bases read: TGTGCCAGCTCAGGTTCACCGCGAGAGACG.

CDR3 DNA (partial): TGCGCCAGCAATACGGTCGTGCGGACTAGGCGAACCGGGGAG. It encodes CASNTVVRTRRTGE. The full CDR3 sequence reads CASNTVVRTRRTGELFF. V and J are TRBV10-1 and TRBJ2-2; 7 nucleotides align to TRBD2. The read ends 3 residues before the CDR3 terminus; that terminus is restored from the germline J gene. The CDR3 runs 17 residues. V shed 7 bases and J 5 bases; nucleotides not matched to a gene: 16. Looked up from germline, CDR1 is WNHNN and CDR2 is SYGVQD (reference sequence).

In regard to this clone: Sequencing ends 3 residues short of the CDR3 end; the germline J gene provides the rest. The chain employs TRBV2 and TRBJ2-7; perhaps TRBD1 as D (5 bases). This CDR3 contains 15 residues. V was cut by 1 base and J by 0 bases, with 10 bases left in between. Germline CDR1 SNHLY, CDR2 FYNNEI. Incomplete CDR3 DNA: TGTGCCAGCAGTGAAGGGACACATAGCTCCTACGAG. Translation: CASSEGTHSSYE. The whole CDR3 protein is CASSEGTHSSYEQYF.

A word on this clone: The read ends 3 residues before the CDR3 terminus; that terminus is restored from the germline J gene. The chain couples TRBV2 to TRBJ2-3; 14 bases line up with TRBD2. The CDR3 contains 17 residues. Germline V gene sequence: CDR1 SNHLY, CDR2 FYNNEI. The CDR3 DNA, read in part, is TGTGCCAGCAGTGCCAGACTAGCGGGGGGGCCTCTCGAGACG. It specifies CASSARLAGGPLET. The CDR3 in full is CASSARLAGGPLETQYF.